This T cell receptor beta chain was captured by sequencing in a study of T cell responses to AZD1222 COVID-19 vaccine. Overall study findings and caveats: Nearly half of spike-specific TCRs reportedly target variant regions that are unmutated in the B.1.351 and B.1.1.7 variants. Just a handful of people given AZD1222 tested seropositive at baseline. The sample set comprised mostly white British donors with more females, and clonal diversity was possibly underestimated.

This clone was found once. Its matching antigen is unknown. Measured with immunoSEQ multiplex PCR; TCRdb has only the in-frame clones, and not every one. The repertoire holds fewer than 200,000 clones, 90% to 95% seen once, with 1.5% to 2% in the top ten. Combined were second doses at about 4 or about 12 weeks. This clonotype was sampled from an adult who received the AZD1222 COVID-19 vaccine. This specimen was peripheral blood, taken 28 days after the second AZD1222 dose.

This chain's CDR3 is CASSSPPGGGNTEAFF. CDR3 DNA: TGTGCCAGCAGTTCACCTCCGGGGGGGGGCAACACTGAAGCTTTCTTT. The chain links TRBV27 to TRBJ1-1, with D possibly being TRBD1 (6 bases). V dropped 4 bases and J dropped 2 bases, with 17 bases sitting between them. Germline CDR1 reads MNHEY; CDR2 reads SMNVEV (reference sequence). CDR3 size: 16 residues.